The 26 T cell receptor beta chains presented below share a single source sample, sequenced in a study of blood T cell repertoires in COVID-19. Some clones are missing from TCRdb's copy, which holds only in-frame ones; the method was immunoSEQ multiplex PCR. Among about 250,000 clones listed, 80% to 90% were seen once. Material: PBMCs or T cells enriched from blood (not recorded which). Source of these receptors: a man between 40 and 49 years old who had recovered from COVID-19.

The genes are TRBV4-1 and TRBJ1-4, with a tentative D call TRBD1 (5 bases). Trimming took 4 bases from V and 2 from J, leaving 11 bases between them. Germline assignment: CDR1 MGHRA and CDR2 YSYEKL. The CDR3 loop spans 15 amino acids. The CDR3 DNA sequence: TGCGCCAGCAGCCCCAGGGAGGGGACTAATGAAAAACTGTTTTTT. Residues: CASSPREGTNEKLFF.

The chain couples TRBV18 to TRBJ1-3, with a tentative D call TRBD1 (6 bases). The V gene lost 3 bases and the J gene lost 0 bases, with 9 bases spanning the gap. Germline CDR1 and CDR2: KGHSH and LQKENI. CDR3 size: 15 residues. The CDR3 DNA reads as TGTGCCAGCTCACCCGGACAGCTCTCTGGAAACACCATATATTTT. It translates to CASSPGQLSGNTIYF.

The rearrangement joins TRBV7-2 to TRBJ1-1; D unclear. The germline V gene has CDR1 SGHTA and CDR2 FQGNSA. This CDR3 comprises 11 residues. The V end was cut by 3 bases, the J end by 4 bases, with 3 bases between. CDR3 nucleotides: TGTGCCAGCAGCTTCATCACTGAAGCTTTCTTT. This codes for CASSFITEAFF.

The CDR3 nucleotides are TGTGCCATCAGTGAGTCAGCACAGGCGAACACCGGGGAGCTGTTTTTT. The encoded protein is CAISESAQANTGELFF. This rearrangement joins TRBV10-3 to TRBJ2-2, with D possibly being TRBD1 (5 bases). The CDR3 runs 16 residues. The germline gives CDR1 ENHRY, CDR2 SYGVKD. V gave up 0 bases and J gave up 0 bases, with 8 bases separating them.

The chain's CDR3 is CAWSDDRGQGRGYTF. The CDR3, as DNA: TGTGCCTGGAGTGATGACAGGGGGCAGGGGCGTGGCTACACCTTC. This chain links TRBV30 with TRBJ1-2, with 10 bases that match TRBD1. The CDR3 covers 15 residues. CDR1 and CDR2 from the germline V gene are GTSNPN and SVGIG (reference sequence). The J segment lost 7 bases and the V segment lost 1 base, leaving 9 bases of the junction unmatched.

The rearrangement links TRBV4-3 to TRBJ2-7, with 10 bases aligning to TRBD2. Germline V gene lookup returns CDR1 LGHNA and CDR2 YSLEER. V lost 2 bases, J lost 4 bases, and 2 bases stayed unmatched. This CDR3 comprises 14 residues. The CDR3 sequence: CASSQIAGGYEQYF. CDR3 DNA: TGCGCCAGCAGCCAAATAGCGGGGGGATACGAGCAGTACTTC.

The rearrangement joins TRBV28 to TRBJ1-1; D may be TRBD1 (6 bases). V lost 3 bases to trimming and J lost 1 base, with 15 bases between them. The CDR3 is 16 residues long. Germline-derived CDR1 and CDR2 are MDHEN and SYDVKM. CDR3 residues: CASSFGGGGENTEAFF. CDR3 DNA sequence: TGTGCCAGCAGTTTTGGGGGCGGAGGTGAGAACACTGAAGCTTTCTTT.

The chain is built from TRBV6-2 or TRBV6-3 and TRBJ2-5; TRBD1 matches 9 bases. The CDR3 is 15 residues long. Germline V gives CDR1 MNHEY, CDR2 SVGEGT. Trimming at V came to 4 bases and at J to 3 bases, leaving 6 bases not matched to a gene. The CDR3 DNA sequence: TGTGCCAGCAGTTTTTGGGACAGGGAGGAAGAGACCCAGTACTTC. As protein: CASSFWDREEETQYF.

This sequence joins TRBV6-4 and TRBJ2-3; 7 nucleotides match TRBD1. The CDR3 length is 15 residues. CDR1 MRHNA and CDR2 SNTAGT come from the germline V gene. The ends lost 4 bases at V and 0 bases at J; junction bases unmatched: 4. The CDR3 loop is CASSVGTVSTDTQYF. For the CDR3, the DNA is TGTGCCAGCAGTGTCGGGACAGTGAGCACAGATACGCAGTATTTT.

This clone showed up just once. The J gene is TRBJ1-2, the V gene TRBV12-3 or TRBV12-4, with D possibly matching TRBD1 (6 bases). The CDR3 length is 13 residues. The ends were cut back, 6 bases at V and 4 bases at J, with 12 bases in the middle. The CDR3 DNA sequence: TGTGCCAGCAGAGGCACAGGGATCTATGGCTACACCTTC. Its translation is CASRGTGIYGYTF.

The CDR3 sequence: CASSITGGTEAFF. CDR3 coding DNA: TGTGCCAGCAGTATCACAGGGGGCACTGAAGCTTTCTTT. J is TRBJ1-1 and V is TRBV6-5; the match to TRBD1 covers 8 bases. Germline V gives CDR1 MNHEY, CDR2 SVGAGI. The CDR3 loop spans 13 amino acids. The trim removed 5 bases at V and 4 bases at J, leaving 3 bases unmatched.

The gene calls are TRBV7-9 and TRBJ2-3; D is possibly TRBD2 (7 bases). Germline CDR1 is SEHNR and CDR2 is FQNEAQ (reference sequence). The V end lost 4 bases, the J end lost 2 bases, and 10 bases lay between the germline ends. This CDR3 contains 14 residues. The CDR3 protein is CASSWGGFTDTQYF. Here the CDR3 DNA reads TGTGCCAGCAGCTGGGGGGGCTTCACAGATACGCAGTATTTT.

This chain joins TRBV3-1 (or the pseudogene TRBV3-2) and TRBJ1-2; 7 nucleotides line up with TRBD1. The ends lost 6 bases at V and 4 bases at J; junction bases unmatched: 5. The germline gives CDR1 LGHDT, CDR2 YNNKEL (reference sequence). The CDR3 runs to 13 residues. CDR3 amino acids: CASSPGQLYGYTF. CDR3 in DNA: TGTGCCAGCAGTCCGGGACAGCTCTATGGCTACACCTTC.

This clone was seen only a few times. The CDR3 loop reads CASSVLGQGAYEQYF. The CDR3 nucleotides are TGTGCCAGCAGTGTATTAGGGCAGGGGGCTTACGAGCAGTACTTC. This chain links TRBV6-4 with TRBJ2-7, with 8 bases matching TRBD1. Germline V gene data show CDR1 as MRHNA and CDR2 as SNTAGT. V lost 4 bases, J lost 4 bases, and 9 bases stayed unmatched. The CDR3 runs 15 residues.

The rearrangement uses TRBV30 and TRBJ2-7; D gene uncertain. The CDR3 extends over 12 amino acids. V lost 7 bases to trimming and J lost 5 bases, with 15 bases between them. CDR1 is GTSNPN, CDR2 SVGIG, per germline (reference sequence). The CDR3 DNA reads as TGTGCCTTAATGACTGGTCTGGACGAGCAGTACTTC. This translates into CALMTGLDEQYF.

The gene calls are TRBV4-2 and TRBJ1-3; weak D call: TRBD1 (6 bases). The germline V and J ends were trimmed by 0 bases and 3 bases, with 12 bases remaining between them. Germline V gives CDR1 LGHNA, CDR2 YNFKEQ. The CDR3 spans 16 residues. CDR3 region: CASSQDRGSFGNTIYF. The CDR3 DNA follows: TGTGCCAGCAGCCAAGACAGGGGATCGTTTGGAAACACCATATATTTT.

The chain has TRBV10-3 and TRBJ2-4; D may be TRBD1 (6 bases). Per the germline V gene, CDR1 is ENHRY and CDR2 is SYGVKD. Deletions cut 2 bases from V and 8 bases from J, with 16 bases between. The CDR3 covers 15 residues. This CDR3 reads CAISEAKQGGHIQYF. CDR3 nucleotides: TGTGCCATCAGTGAGGCAAAACAGGGTGGACACATTCAGTACTTC.

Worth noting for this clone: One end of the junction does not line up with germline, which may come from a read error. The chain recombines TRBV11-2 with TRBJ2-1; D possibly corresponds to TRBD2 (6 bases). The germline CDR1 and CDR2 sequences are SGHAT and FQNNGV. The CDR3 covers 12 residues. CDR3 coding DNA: TGTGCCAGCAGCACCCTACTAGCTATATCGGTCTTC. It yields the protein CASSTLLAISVF. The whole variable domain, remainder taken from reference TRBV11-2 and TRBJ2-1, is EAGVAQSPRYKIIEKRQSVAFWCNPISGHATLYWYQQILGQGPKLLIQFQNNGVVDDSQLPKDRFSAERLKGVDSTLKIQPAKLEDSAVYLCASSTLLAISVFGPGTRLTVL.

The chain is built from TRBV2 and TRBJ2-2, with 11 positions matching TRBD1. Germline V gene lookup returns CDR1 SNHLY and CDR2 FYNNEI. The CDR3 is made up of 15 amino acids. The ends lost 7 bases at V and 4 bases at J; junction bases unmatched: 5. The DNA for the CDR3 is TGTGCCAGCAATATCGGACAGGGGGCCACCGGGGAGCTGTTTTTT. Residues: CASNIGQGATGELFF.

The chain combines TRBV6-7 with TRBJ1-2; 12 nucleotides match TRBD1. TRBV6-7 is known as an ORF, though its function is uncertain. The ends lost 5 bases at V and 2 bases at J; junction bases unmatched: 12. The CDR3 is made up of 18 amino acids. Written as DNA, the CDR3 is TGTGCCAGCAGTCGGGACAGGGGGCTCGGCCCCCCCAACTATGGCTACACCTTC. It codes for CASSRDRGLGPPNYGYTF.

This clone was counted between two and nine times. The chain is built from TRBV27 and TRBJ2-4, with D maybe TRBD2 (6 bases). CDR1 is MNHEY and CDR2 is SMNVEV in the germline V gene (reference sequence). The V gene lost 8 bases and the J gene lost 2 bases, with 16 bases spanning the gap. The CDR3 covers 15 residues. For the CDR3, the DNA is TGTGCCAGCCTCCTTTCCAGCGGGTCCAAAAACATTCAGTACTTC. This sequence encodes CASLLSSGSKNIQYF.

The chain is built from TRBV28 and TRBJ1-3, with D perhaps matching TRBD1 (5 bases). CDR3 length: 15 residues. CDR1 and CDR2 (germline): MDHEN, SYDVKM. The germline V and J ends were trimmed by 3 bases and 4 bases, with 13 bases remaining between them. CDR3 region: CASSLNQGTGNTIYF. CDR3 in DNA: TGTGCCAGCAGTTTGAACCAGGGAACGGGAAACACCATATATTTT.

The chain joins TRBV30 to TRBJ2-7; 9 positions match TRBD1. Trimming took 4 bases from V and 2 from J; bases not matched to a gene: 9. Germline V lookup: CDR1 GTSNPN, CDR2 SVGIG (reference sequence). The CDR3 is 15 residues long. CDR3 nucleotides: TGTGCCTGGAACCCGGGACAGGGAGTAACCTACGAGCAGTACTTC. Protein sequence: CAWNPGQGVTYEQYF.

For the CDR3, the DNA is TGTGCCAGCAGTTACGGGACAGCGAATGAAGCTTTCTTT. Translated: CASSYGTANEAFF. V usage is TRBV6-2 or TRBV6-3 and J usage is TRBJ1-1, with TRBD1 matching 7 bases. The J segment lost 7 bases and the V segment lost 2 bases, leaving 4 bases of the junction unmatched. The CDR3 is 13 amino acids. Per germline, CDR1 MNHEY and CDR2 SVGEGT.

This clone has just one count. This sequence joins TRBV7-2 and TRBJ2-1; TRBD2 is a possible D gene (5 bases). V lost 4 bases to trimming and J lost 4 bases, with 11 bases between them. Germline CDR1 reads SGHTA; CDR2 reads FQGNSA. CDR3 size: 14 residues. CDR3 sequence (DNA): TGTGCCAGCAGCTCACAAGCGGCGTACAATGAGCAGTTCTTC. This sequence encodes CASSSQAAYNEQFF.

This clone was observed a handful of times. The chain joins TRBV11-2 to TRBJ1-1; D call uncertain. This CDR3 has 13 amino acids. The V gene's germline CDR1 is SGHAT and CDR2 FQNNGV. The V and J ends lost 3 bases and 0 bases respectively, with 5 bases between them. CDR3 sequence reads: CASSFFLNTEAFF. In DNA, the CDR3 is TGTGCCAGCAGCTTCTTCTTGAACACTGAAGCTTTCTTT.